This T cell receptor (beta chain) is drawn from a study of T cell changes during pregnancy in multiple sclerosis. This clone was seen a handful of times. The CDR3 carries no conserved terminal phenylalanine or tryptophan, so it likely arises from a read error. The DNA is left out, because the CDR3 cannot be placed on it with certainty; the CDR3 is given as TCRdb lists it. TCRdb's copy holds only in-frame clones and misses some; the assay was immunoSEQ multiplex PCR. Of around 37,000 clones listed, about nine tenths are singletons. Counting both end residues, the CDR3 totals 13 amino acids. Per the germline V gene, CDR1 is SGHDN and CDR2 is FVKESK.

Sequenced material: CD8+ T cells from peripheral blood mononuclear cells, taken in the second trimester of pregnancy. The J gene is TRBJ1-6, the V gene TRBV14; TRBD1 reflects the table's D call only, with no check against the DNA. The clonotype comes from a female donor with multiple sclerosis, enrolled in a pregnancy study. CDR3 amino acids: CASSLHPPGQPLD.